This entry lists 16 T cell receptor beta chains sequenced from one sample in a study of blood T cell repertoires in COVID-19. Using immunoSEQ multiplex PCR, the repertoire was profiled, and TCRdb retains in-frame clones only, with some absent. The sample shows approximately 260,000 clones, 85% to 90% of them seen only once. The sequencing sample was made of peripheral blood. Receptors originate from an older woman with COVID-19, enrolled during active disease.

The chain couples TRBV19 to TRBJ1-2; 12 bases line up with TRBD1. The V gene's germline CDR1 is LNHDA and CDR2 SQIVND (reference sequence). The CDR3 runs to 14 residues. The trim removed 7 bases at V and 7 bases at J, leaving 7 bases unmatched. The CDR3 reads CASTGDRGHGGYTF. The CDR3 DNA reads TGTGCCAGTACCGGGGACAGGGGGCATGGTGGCTACACCTTC.

The chain combines TRBV27 with TRBJ1-6, with D perhaps matching TRBD1 (6 bases). CDR1 and CDR2 (germline): MNHEY, SMNVEV (reference sequence). Trimming cost V 8 bases and J 0 bases, with 14 bases left between them. This CDR3 comprises 16 residues. CDR3 nucleotide sequence: TGTGCCAGCGGGACAACCCTGAGCTCCTATAATTCACCCCTCCACTTT. The encoded protein is CASGTTLSSYNSPLHF.

V and J are TRBV5-4 and TRBJ2-2; 9 bases are a match to TRBD1. Germline trimming cut 4 bases from V and 7 bases from J; bases unmatched to any gene: 8. The CDR3 runs 15 residues. Germline-derived CDR1 and CDR2 are SGHNT and YYREEE (reference sequence). The chain's CDR3 is CASSITGGRGGELFF. For the CDR3, the DNA is TGTGCCAGCAGCATAACAGGGGGCAGAGGCGGGGAGCTGTTTTTT.

The genes are TRBV30 and TRBJ1-1, with a possible D match to TRBD1 (5 bases). Germline assignment: CDR1 GTSNPN and CDR2 SVGIG (reference sequence). The CDR3 has 12 residues. V lost 8 bases and J 5 bases, leaving 15 bases between the germline ends. Written as DNA, the CDR3 is TGTGCCCTAGCCGGGGGGGGAACTGAAGCTTTCTTT. It encodes CALAGGGTEAFF. The full variable domain, in which reference TRBV30 and TRBJ1-1 provide the parts outside the CDR3, is SQTIHQWPATLVQPVGSPLSLECTVEGTSNPNLYWYRQAAGRGLQLLFYSVGIGQISSEVPQNLSASRPQDRQFILSSKKLLLSDSGFYLCALAGGGTEAFFGQGTRLTVV.

The rearrangement links TRBV27 to TRBJ1-2, with 11 bases fitting TRBD1. The germline V gene encodes CDR1 MNHEY and CDR2 SMNVEV (reference sequence). V shed 5 bases and J 2 bases; nucleotides not matched to a gene: 1. The CDR3 runs to 14 residues. In DNA form, the CDR3 reads TGTGCCAGCAGTCGGGACAGGGGGAACTATGGCTACACCTTC. Its protein is CASSRDRGNYGYTF.

V usage is TRBV7-2 and J usage is TRBJ2-1; the match to TRBD1 covers 9 bases. This CDR3 spans 13 amino acids. Trimming took 0 bases from V and 15 from J; bases not matched to a gene: 6. In germline, CDR1 is SGHTA, CDR2 FQGNSA. The CDR3 coding sequence is TGTGCCAGCAGCTTAGCGACCGGGACAGGGCCGTTCTTC. This codes for CASSLATGTGPFF.

The rearrangement links TRBV19 to TRBJ1-2; 7 bases map to TRBD1. J gave up 4 bases and V 8 bases, and 10 bases lay outside the gene matches. The CDR3 totals 14 residues. Germline values: CDR1 LNHDA, CDR2 SQIVND (reference sequence). CDR3 in DNA: TGTGCCAGTCAGAGGGGGCAGCTAGGCTATGGCTACACCTTC. This gives the protein CASQRGQLGYGYTF.

The chain links TRBV4-1 to TRBJ1-2, with D uncertain. Trimming removed 3 bases at V and 4 bases at J, with 21 bases between. The germline V gene has CDR1 MGHRA and CDR2 YSYEKL. The CDR3 extends over 17 amino acids. The chain's CDR3 is CASSQETAGLSGYGYTF. For the CDR3, the DNA is TGCGCCAGCAGCCAGGAAACAGCCGGACTCTCGGGCTATGGCTACACCTTC.

This chain uses TRBV29-1 with TRBJ1-4; 10 nucleotides align to TRBD1. Germline-derived CDR1 and CDR2 are SQVTM and ANQGSEA. This CDR3 is built from 15 residues. V lost 1 base, J lost 8 bases, and 7 bases stayed unmatched. CDR3 DNA: TGCAGCGTTGAAGTCGCCGGGACAGGGGTAGAAAAACTGTTTTTT. Translating gives CSVEVAGTGVEKLFF.

V is TRBV27 and J is TRBJ2-1; TRBD1 matches at 8 bases. Per germline, CDR1 MNHEY and CDR2 SMNVEV (reference sequence). This CDR3 is built from 15 residues. The V and J ends lost 3 bases and 8 bases, in that order; junction bases with no gene match: 9. The CDR3 is CASSFLGRGQDEQFF. In nucleotides, the CDR3 is TGTGCCAGCAGTTTCCTCGGCAGGGGGCAGGATGAGCAGTTCTTC.

The CDR3 here is CASSQTPRRGQPQHF. The CDR3, as DNA: TGTGCCAGCAGCCAAACTCCACGGAGGGGTCAGCCCCAGCATTTT. The gene calls are TRBV3-1 (or the pseudogene TRBV3-2) and TRBJ1-5, with TRBD1 as a possible D gene (5 bases). Trimming stripped 2 bases from V and 6 bases from J, with 14 bases between. This CDR3 spans 15 amino acids. Germline values: CDR1 LGHDT, CDR2 YNNKEL (reference sequence).

The chain is built from TRBV9 and TRBJ2-2; TRBD2 agrees at 13 bases. Germline V gene data show CDR1 as SGDLS and CDR2 as YYNGEE. The CDR3 is 16 residues long. V gave up 2 bases and J gave up 6 bases; unmatched junction bases: 4. CDR3 residues: CASSVPGLAGPGELFF. CDR3 in DNA: TGTGCCAGCAGCGTCCCGGGACTAGCGGGGCCCGGGGAGCTGTTTTTT.

The chain joins TRBV6-1 to TRBJ2-7, with TRBD1 matching 12 bases. The CDR3 consists of 14 residues. Trimming removed 6 bases from V and 5 bases from J; junction bases left unmatched: 5. CDR1 MNHNS and CDR2 SASEGT come from the germline V gene. This chain's CDR3 is CASRTGTGGNEQYF. The CDR3, as DNA: TGTGCCAGCAGGACCGGGACAGGGGGCAACGAGCAGTACTTC.

The chain recombines TRBV2 with TRBJ1-2, with 8 bases matching TRBD1. In germline, CDR1 is SNHLY, CDR2 FYNNEI. This CDR3 spans 14 amino acids. V lost 4 bases to trimming and J lost 4 bases; unmatched junction nucleotides: 5. The CDR3 here is CASSGTGTLYGYTF. CDR3 nucleotides: TGTGCCAGCAGTGGGACAGGGACCCTCTATGGCTACACCTTC. Based on the CDR3 plus reference TRBV2 and TRBJ1-2, the full variable domain is EPEVTQTPSHQVTQMGQEVILRCVPISNHLYFYWYRQILGQKVEFLVSFYNNEISEKSEIFDDQFSVERPDGSNFTLKIRSTKLEDSAMYFCASSGTGTLYGYTFGSGTRLTVV.

This chain connects TRBV29-1 to TRBJ2-7; 10 nucleotides line up with TRBD1. This CDR3 is 13 amino acids long. V lost 7 bases and J lost 6; bases outside the gene matches: 9. Germline CDR1 and CDR2: SQVTM and ANQGSEA. The chain's CDR3 is CSASKDRGREQYF. The CDR3 bases are TGCAGCGCGTCAAAAGACAGGGGGCGCGAGCAGTACTTC.

This chain connects TRBV7-2 to TRBJ2-7; D unclear. V shed 5 bases and J shed 6 bases, with 14 bases lying between them. CDR1 is SGHTA and CDR2 is FQGNSA in the germline V gene. The CDR3 totals 13 residues. In DNA, the CDR3 is TGTGCCAGCAGCCCCCACGCAGTTGTCGAGCAGTACTTC. Residues: CASSPHAVVEQYF.